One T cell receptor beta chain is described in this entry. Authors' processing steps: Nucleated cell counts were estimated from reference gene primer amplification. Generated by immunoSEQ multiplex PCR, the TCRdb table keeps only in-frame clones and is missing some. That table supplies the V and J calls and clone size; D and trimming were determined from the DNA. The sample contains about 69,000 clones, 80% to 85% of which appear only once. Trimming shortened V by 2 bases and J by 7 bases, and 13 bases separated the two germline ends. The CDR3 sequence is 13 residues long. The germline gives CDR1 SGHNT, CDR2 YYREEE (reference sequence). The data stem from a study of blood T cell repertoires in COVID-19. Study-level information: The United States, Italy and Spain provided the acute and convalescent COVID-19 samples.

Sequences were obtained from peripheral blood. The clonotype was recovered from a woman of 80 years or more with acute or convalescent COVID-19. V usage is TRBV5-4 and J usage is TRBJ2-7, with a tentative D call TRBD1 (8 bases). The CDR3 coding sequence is TGTGCCAGCAGCTTCGGACAGGGAGGGGAGCAGTACTTC. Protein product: CASSFGQGGEQYF.